What follows are 26 T cell receptor beta chains derived from one specimen sequenced in a study of response to subunit inactivated influenza vaccine. Using its own MiXCR run on the RT-PCR reads, TCRdb lists one record per CDR3 protein. The sample lists a few hundred thousand distinct CDR3 sequences; approximately 21% were seen once. This specimen was PBMCs from blood, taken less than 22 months after vaccination. These receptors were taken from a man between 50 and 70 years old who received an inactivated influenza vaccine.

The chain recombines TRBV7-2 with TRBJ1-2; the match to TRBD1 covers 10 bases. Trimming cost V 3 bases and J 7 bases; bases outside gene matches: 8. The CDR3 has 15 residues. Germline CDR1 is SGHTA and CDR2 is FQGNSA. The CDR3 sequence: CASSFAGTGASGYTF. The CDR3 DNA is TGTGCCAGCAGCTTTGCAGGGACAGGGGCCTCTGGCTACACCTTC.

This clonotype was detected ten times or more. Its ends do not fully match the called genes, so a read error is possible. The chain employs TRBV7-2 and TRBJ1-5, with D possibly being TRBD1 (6 bases). This CDR3 spans 15 amino acids. Germline values: CDR1 SGHTA, CDR2 FQGNSA. The CDR3 DNA is TGTGCCAGCAGTTTAGGGGCAGGGGGCAATCAGCCCCAGCATTTT. It yields the protein CASSLGAGGNQPQHF. The full variable domain, its missing parts supplied by reference TRBV7-2 and TRBJ1-5, is GAGVSQSPSNKVTEKGKDVELRCDPISGHTALYWYRQSLGQGLEFLIYFQGNSAPDKSGLPSDRFSAERTGGSVSTLTIQRTQQEDSAVYLCASSLGAGGNQPQHFGDGTRLSIL.

The rearrangement uses TRBV7-2 and TRBJ2-7; TRBD1 matches at 7 bases. Trimming cost V 5 bases and J 1 base; bases outside gene matches: 11. The CDR3 has 16 amino acids. Germline values: CDR1 SGHTA, CDR2 FQGNSA. As DNA, the CDR3 is TGTGCCAGCAGCCGACCAGGGGGTCTGGGGTCCTACGAGCAGTACTTC. Translating gives CASSRPGGLGSYEQYF. Complete variable domain (other parts from reference TRBV7-2 and TRBJ2-7): GAGVSQSPSNKVTEKGKDVELRCDPISGHTALYWYRQSLGQGLEFLIYFQGNSAPDKSGLPSDRFSAERTGGSVSTLTIQRTQQEDSAVYLCASSRPGGLGSYEQYFGPGTRLTVT.

This clonotype was detected many times. This rearrangement joins TRBV4-1 to TRBJ1-2; 8 bases line up with TRBD1. The ends lost 4 bases at V and 13 bases at J; junction bases unmatched: 14. Germline lookup yields CDR1 MGHRA and CDR2 YSYEKL. The CDR3 runs to 14 residues. CDR3 sequence: CASSRTWDGQGLTF. The CDR3 DNA reads as TGCGCCAGCAGCCGGACATGGGATGGACAGGGTCTCACCTTC.

This clonotype was counted between two and nine times. Written as DNA, the CDR3 is TGCGCCAACGATGGGTCCACAACACAGGGTCGGGAACTGTTTTTT. It specifies CANDGSTTQGRELFF. The chain combines TRBV10-1 with TRBJ1-4; D may be TRBD1 (6 bases). The V gene lost 10 bases and the J gene lost 12 bases, with 27 bases spanning the gap. The CDR3 contains 15 residues. Per the germline V gene, CDR1 is WNHNN and CDR2 is SYGVQD (reference sequence).

The chain recombines TRBV29-1 with TRBJ2-3; D is tentatively TRBD1 or TRBD2 (5 bases each). V gave up 5 bases and J gave up 1 base, with 13 bases separating them. The CDR3 has 14 residues. The germline gives CDR1 SQVTM, CDR2 ANQGSEA. The DNA for the CDR3 is TGCAGCGTTCTTACCGGGACCCGCACAGATACGCAGTATTTT. The encoded protein is CSVLTGTRTDTQYF.

This sequence joins TRBV6-1 and TRBJ2-5; weak D call: TRBD1 (6 bases). This CDR3 is 16 amino acids long. V lost 6 bases and J lost 5, with 22 bases in between. CDR1 and CDR2 from the germline V gene are MNHNS and SASEGT. In DNA form, the CDR3 reads TGTGCCAGCAGCTCCGGGACAAGAGTCCTGAGGGAGACCCAGTACTTC. Translation gives CASSSGTRVLRETQYF.

In its sample, this clonotype was seen a few times. This chain joins TRBV4-1 and TRBJ1-1; weak D call: TRBD1 (5 bases). The ends were cut back, 2 bases at V and 1 base at J, with 14 bases in the middle. This CDR3 contains 16 residues. Germline-derived CDR1 and CDR2 are MGHRA and YSYEKL. CDR3 nucleotides: TGCGCCAGCAGCCAAAGTCAGGGTTTGGGGAACACTGAAGCTTTCTTT. Its protein is CASSQSQGLGNTEAFF.

This clonotype was seen a few times. The chain is built from TRBV28 and TRBJ2-3, with 10 bases aligning to TRBD2. The J segment lost 2 bases and the V segment lost 5 bases, leaving 4 bases of the junction unmatched. CDR1 and CDR2 from the germline V gene are MDHEN and SYDVKM. The CDR3 loop spans 15 amino acids. This CDR3 reads CASSTSGAFTDTQYF. The CDR3 DNA reads as TGTGCCAGCAGTACTAGCGGGGCTTTCACAGATACGCAGTATTTT.

The chain links TRBV5-1 to TRBJ2-2; tentative D call: TRBD1 (6 bases). Germline V gene data show CDR1 as SGHRS and CDR2 as YFSETQ. The CDR3 is 17 residues long. V lost 4 bases and J lost 6, with 22 bases in between. In DNA form, the CDR3 reads TGCGCCAGCAGCCTTTCGCCGGGACATCGGGTTCCCGGGGAGCTGTTTTTT. This encodes CASSLSPGHRVPGELFF.

The chain joins TRBV7-8 to TRBJ2-3; TRBD2 matches 8 bases. This CDR3 contains 13 residues. With 8 bases clipped from V and 4 bases from J, the junction kept 5 bases outside the gene matches. Germline V CDR1 and CDR2: SGHVS, FQNEAQ. CDR3 sequence: CASRGGRPDTQYF. The CDR3 DNA follows: TGTGCCAGCCGGGGGGGCCGGCCAGATACGCAGTATTTT.

V usage is TRBV11-2 and J usage is TRBJ2-1, with D possibly matching TRBD2 (5 bases). V lost 3 bases and J 0 bases, leaving 12 bases between the germline ends. Per the germline V gene, CDR1 is SGHAT and CDR2 is FQNNGV. The CDR3 totals 16 residues. The CDR3 protein is CASSLYGISSYNEQFF. CDR3 coding DNA: TGTGCCAGCAGCTTGTACGGGATTAGCTCCTACAATGAGCAGTTCTTC.

The V and J genes are TRBV28 and TRBJ2-7, with D unclear. The germline V gene has CDR1 MDHEN and CDR2 SYDVKM. The ends were cut back, 2 bases at V and 1 base at J, with 9 bases in the middle. The CDR3 is made up of 14 amino acids. This CDR3 reads CASSLSGGSYEQYF. Written as DNA, the CDR3 is TGTGCCAGCAGTTTAAGTGGCGGATCCTACGAGCAGTACTTC. The entire variable domain, with the rest obtained from reference TRBV28 and TRBJ2-7, is as follows: DVKVTQSSRYLVKRTGEKVFLECVQDMDHENMFWYRQDPGLGLRLIYFSYDVKMKEKGDIPEGYSVSREKKERFSLILESASTNQTSMYLCASSLSGGSYEQYFGPGTRLTVT.

This clonotype has ten or more counts. The V gene is TRBV9, the J gene TRBJ1-2; TRBD1 agrees at 9 bases. Germline lookup yields CDR1 SGDLS and CDR2 YYNGEE. This CDR3 has 15 residues. The V segment lost 2 bases and the J segment 3 bases; nucleotides outside the gene matches: 5. The CDR3 sequence: CASSVNRDRDYGYTF. The CDR3 coding sequence is TGTGCCAGCAGCGTCAACCGGGACAGGGACTATGGCTACACCTTC.

The CDR3 spells CSARGLLQQNEQFF. The DNA of the CDR3 is TGCAGTGCTAGAGGTTTGTTACAGCAGAATGAGCAGTTCTTC. This chain uses TRBV20-1 with TRBJ2-1; D not certain. Germline-derived CDR1 and CDR2 are DFQATT and SNEGSKA (reference sequence). V lost 1 base and J 7 bases, leaving 14 bases between the germline ends. This CDR3 contains 14 residues.

CDR3 DNA: TGTGCCAGCAGTTTCCAGGAACCCTCCTACAATGAGCAGTTCTTC. Amino acid sequence: CASSFQEPSYNEQFF. The chain is built from TRBV28 and TRBJ2-1; no reliable D call. The length of the CDR3 is 15 residues. Germline V lookup: CDR1 MDHEN, CDR2 SYDVKM. The V gene lost 3 bases and the J gene lost 0 bases, with 9 bases spanning the gap.

This clonotype was picked up a small number of times. This chain joins TRBV30 and TRBJ1-5; D is unclear. V was trimmed by 2 bases and J by 3 bases, leaving 8 bases between them. Germline assignment: CDR1 GTSNPN and CDR2 SVGIG (reference sequence). This CDR3 has 13 amino acids. CDR3 DNA: TGTGCCTGGAGTACATACCTCAATCAGCCCCAGCATTTT. It yields the protein CAWSTYLNQPQHF.

The chain uses TRBV11-1 and TRBJ2-4, with 9 positions matching TRBD1. The germline CDR1 and CDR2 sequences are SGHAT and FQDESV (reference sequence). This CDR3 is 18 amino acids long. The V gene end was trimmed by 4 bases and the J gene end by 2 bases; junction bases not matched to a gene: 12. As DNA, the CDR3 is TGTGCCAGCAGCTCCTATGGGAGACAGGGGGAATCCAAAAACATTCAGTACTTC. Its translation is CASSSYGRQGESKNIQYF.

The rearrangement joins TRBV2 to TRBJ1-5; D may be TRBD1 (5 bases). Germline V lookup: CDR1 SNHLY, CDR2 FYNNEI. This CDR3 is built from 13 residues. V was shortened by 4 bases and J by 7 bases, with 11 bases between the two germline ends. CDR3 amino acids: CASSGQGQQPQHF. Written as DNA, the CDR3 is TGTGCCAGCAGTGGGCAGGGTCAGCAGCCCCAGCATTTT.

V gene TRBV4-1 combines with J gene TRBJ2-7; perhaps TRBD1 as D (5 bases). There are 18 residues in the CDR3. Per the germline V gene, CDR1 is MGHRA and CDR2 is YSYEKL. Trimming pared 0 bases from V and 5 bases from J, leaving 23 bases between. The CDR3 protein is CASSQEGPGIALKDEQYF. In nucleotides, the CDR3 is TGCGCCAGCAGCCAAGAAGGCCCAGGGATAGCCCTAAAGGACGAGCAGTACTTC.

This chain connects TRBV28 to TRBJ1-4, with D possibly matching TRBD1 (5 bases). Germline CDR1 reads MDHEN; CDR2 reads SYDVKM. Trimming took off 1 base at V and 7 bases at J, with 19 bases between the two ends. This CDR3 contains 17 residues. This CDR3 reads CASSLSGIGGFTEKLFF. Here the CDR3 DNA reads TGTGCCAGCAGTTTATCAGGGATTGGGGGTTTTACTGAAAAACTGTTTTTT.

The chain couples TRBV5-8 to TRBJ2-1; no firm D call. The CDR3 runs to 16 residues. Germline V gene sequence: CDR1 SGHTS, CDR2 YDEGEE. Trimming took off 1 base at V and 8 bases at J, with 19 bases between the two ends. CDR3 DNA sequence: TGTGCCAGCAGCTTGTGGCAATCCATTATACGAGATGAGCAGTTCTTC. Its protein is CASSLWQSIIRDEQFF.

The chain employs TRBV6-2 or TRBV6-3 and TRBJ2-7; 7 positions agree with TRBD2. The V segment lost 2 bases and the J segment 5 bases; nucleotides outside the gene matches: 15. The CDR3 contains 17 residues. From germline, CDR1 is MNHEY and CDR2 SVGEGT. The CDR3 protein is CASSYENQLATGDEQYF. CDR3 DNA: TGTGCCAGCAGTTACGAGAATCAACTAGCGACTGGCGACGAGCAGTACTTC.

The V call is TRBV20-1, the J call TRBJ2-2; TRBD1 is a possible D gene (6 bases). The CDR3 has 16 amino acids. Per the germline V gene, CDR1 is DFQATT and CDR2 is SNEGSKA (reference sequence). V lost 6 bases and J 2 bases, leaving 19 bases between the germline ends. The CDR3 is CSAKTGFASNTGELFF. Written as DNA, the CDR3 is TGCAGTGCCAAGACAGGTTTTGCGTCTAACACCGGGGAGCTGTTTTTT.

On this clonotype: No DNA is shown, since the ends of the CDR3 on it are uncertain; the CDR3 is the one TCRdb lists. CDR3 loop: CASSSLGGSWTGELFFF. The J gene is TRBJ2-2, the V gene TRBV6-2 or TRBV6-3; the table's D call of TRBD2 was not tested on the DNA. Including both end residues, the CDR3 is 17 amino acids long. CDR1 MNHEY and CDR2 SVGEGT come from the germline V gene.

This chain joins TRBV7-9 and TRBJ1-2, with TRBD1 matching over 10 bases. V shed 5 bases and J 3 bases; nucleotides not matched to a gene: 0. Germline CDR1 SEHNR, CDR2 FQNEAQ (reference sequence). The CDR3 has 13 amino acids. CDR3 in DNA: TGTGCCAGCAGCGGACAGGGGGACTATGGCTACACCTTC. It yields the protein CASSGQGDYGYTF.